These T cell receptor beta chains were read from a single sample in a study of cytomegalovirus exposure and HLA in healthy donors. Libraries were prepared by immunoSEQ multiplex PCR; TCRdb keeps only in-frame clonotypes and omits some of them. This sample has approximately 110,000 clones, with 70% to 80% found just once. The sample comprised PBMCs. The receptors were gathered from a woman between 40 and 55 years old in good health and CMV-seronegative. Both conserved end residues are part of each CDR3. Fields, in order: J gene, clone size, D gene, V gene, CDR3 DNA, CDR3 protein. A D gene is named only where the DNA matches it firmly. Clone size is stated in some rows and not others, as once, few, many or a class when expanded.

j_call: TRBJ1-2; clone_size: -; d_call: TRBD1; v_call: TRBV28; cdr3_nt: TGTGCCAGCAGTTCCGGGACAGGGATCTATGGCTACACCTTC; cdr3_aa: CASSSGTGIYGYTF
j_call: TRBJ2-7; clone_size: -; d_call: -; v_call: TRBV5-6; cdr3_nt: TGTGCCAGCAGCTTGTCTCTCGGTGCGGTGCAGTACTTC; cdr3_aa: CASSLSLGAVQYF
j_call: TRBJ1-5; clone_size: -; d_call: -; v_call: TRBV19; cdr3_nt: TGTGCCAGTAGCCAGTATAGCAATCAGCCCCAGCATTTT; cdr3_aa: CASSQYSNQPQHF
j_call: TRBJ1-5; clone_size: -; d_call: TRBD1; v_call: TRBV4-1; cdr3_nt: TGCGCCAGCAGCCTGGACAGGAAAAATCAGCCCCAGCATTTT; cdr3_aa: CASSLDRKNQPQHF
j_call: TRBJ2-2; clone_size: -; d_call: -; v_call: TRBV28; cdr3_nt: TGTGCCAGCAGTTTACTACAGGGCCTTAACACCGGGGAGCTGTTTTTT; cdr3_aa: CASSLLQGLNTGELFF
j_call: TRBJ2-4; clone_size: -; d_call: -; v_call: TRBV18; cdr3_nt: TGTGCCAGCTCACATGACAGTGAGGCCAAAAACATTCAGTACTTC; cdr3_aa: CASSHDSEAKNIQYF
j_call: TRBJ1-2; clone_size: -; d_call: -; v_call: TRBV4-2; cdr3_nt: TGTGCCAGCAGCCAAGATGTGGGGAGCTATGGCTACACCTTC; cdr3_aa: CASSQDVGSYGYTF
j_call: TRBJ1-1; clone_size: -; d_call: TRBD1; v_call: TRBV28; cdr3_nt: TGTGCCAGCAGGGCCCACCAGGGGGCAGCTGAAGCTTTCTTT; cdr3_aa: CASRAHQGAAEAFF
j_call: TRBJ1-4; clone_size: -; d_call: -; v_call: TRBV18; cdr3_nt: TGTGCCAGCTCACTTCTAGTCACAACTAATGAAAAACTGTTTTTT; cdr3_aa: CASSLLVTTNEKLFF
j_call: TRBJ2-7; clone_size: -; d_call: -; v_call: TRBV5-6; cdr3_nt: TGTGCCAGCAGCCCCTCCAGACTACCTCCCGGCACCGAGCAGTACTTC; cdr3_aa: CASSPSRLPPGTEQYF
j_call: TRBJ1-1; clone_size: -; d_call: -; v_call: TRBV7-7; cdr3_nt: TGTGCCAGCAGCTTAGCCAGTGGACGGGGGGAGCGGAACACTGAAGCTTTCTTT; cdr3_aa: CASSLASGRGERNTEAFF
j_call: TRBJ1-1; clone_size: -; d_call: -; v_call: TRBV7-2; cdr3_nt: TGTGCCAGCAGCGCCCGCGCCGGGGGGACGGGGAAAGCTTTCTTT; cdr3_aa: CASSARAGGTGKAFF
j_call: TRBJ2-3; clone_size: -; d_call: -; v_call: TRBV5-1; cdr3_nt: TGCGCCAGCAGACTGCCCCTAGCCACAGATACGCAGTATTTT; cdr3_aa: CASRLPLATDTQYF
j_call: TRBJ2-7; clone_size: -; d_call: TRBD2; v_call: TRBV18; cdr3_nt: TGTGCCAGCTCACCAAAGACTAGCCGACGCTACGAGCAGTACTTC; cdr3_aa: CASSPKTSRRYEQYF
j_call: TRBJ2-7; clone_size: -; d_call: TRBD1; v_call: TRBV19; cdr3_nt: TGTGCCAGTAGTTCTATTAGAGGCGGGACAGGGTCCTACGAGCAGTACTTC; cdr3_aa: CASSSIRGGTGSYEQYF
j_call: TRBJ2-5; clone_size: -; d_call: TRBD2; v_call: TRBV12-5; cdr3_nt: TGTGCTAGTGGTTTGGTACGCCTAGCGGGATACGGGGGGGAGACCCAGTACTTC; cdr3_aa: CASGLVRLAGYGGETQYF
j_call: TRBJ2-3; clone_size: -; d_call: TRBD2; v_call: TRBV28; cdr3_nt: TGTGCCAGCAGTTTTGGGAGGGAGAGCACAGATACGCAGTATTTT; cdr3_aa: CASSFGRESTDTQYF
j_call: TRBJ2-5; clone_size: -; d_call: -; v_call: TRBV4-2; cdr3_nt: TGTGCCAGCAGCCAAGATACGGAGGGGATCGAGACCCAGTACTTC; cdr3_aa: CASSQDTEGIETQYF
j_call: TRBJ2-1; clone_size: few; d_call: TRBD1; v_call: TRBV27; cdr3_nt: TGTGCCAGCAGTTTAGACAGGGATGGTGAGCAGTTCTTC; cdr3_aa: CASSLDRDGEQFF
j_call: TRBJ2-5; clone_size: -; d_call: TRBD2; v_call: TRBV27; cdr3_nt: TGTGCCAGCAGGCGGACTAGCGGGAGTAGGGAGACCCAGTACTTC; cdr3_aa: CASRRTSGSRETQYF
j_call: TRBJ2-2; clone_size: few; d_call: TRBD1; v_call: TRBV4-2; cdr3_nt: TGTGCCAGCAGCCAAACCGGACAGGGGATAAGATACACCGGGGAGCTGTTTTTT; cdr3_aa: CASSQTGQGIRYTGELFF
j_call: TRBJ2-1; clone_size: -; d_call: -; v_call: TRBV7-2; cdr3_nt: TGTGCCAGCAGCTTAGAGGGGATTACCTACAATGAGCAGTTCTTC; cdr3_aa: CASSLEGITYNEQFF
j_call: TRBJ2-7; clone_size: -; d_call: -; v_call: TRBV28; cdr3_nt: TGTGCCAGCAGTTTGCCAGGGAAAAACGAGCAGTACTTC; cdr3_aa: CASSLPGKNEQYF
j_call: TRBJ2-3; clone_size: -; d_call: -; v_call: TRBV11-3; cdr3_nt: TGTGCCAGCAGCTTAGGGGGGACTCAAGGCACAGATACGCAGTATTTT; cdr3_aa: CASSLGGTQGTDTQYF
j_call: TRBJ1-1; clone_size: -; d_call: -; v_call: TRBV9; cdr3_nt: TGTGCCAGCAGCGCCAAAGACACGGGGGGAGCCAACACTGAAGCTTTCTTT; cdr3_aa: CASSAKDTGGANTEAFF
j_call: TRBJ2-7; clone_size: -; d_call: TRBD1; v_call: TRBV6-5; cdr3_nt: TGTGCCAGCCTCGTGAGGGACAGGGCCTACGAGCAGTACTTC; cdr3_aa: CASLVRDRAYEQYF
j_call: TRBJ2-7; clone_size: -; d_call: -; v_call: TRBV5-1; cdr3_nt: TGCGCCAGCAAGCAGGGTCCTCAAGGGGAGCAGTACTTC; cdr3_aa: CASKQGPQGEQYF
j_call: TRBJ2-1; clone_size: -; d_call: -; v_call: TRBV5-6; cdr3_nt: TGTGCCAGCAGCTCACCGGGACAACAGCAGTTCTTC; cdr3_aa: CASSSPGQQQFF
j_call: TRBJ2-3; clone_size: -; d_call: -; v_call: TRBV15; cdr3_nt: TGTGCCACCAGCAGAGATTCCGGGGGTGATGACGCAGATACGCAGTATTTT; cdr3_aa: CATSRDSGGDDADTQYF
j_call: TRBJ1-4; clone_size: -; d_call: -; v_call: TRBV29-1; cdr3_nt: TGCAGCGTTGCGGAGGAAAAACTGTTTTTT; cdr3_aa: CSVAEEKLFF
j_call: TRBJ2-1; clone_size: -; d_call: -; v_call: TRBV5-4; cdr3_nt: TGTGCCAGCAGCGCCACACCCTACAATGAGCAGTTCTTC; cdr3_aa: CASSATPYNEQFF
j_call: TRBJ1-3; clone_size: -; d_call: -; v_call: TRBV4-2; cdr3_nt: TGTGCCAGCAGCCAAGATGCGGGGGGGCTTGTTGGAAACACCATATATTTT; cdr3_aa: CASSQDAGGLVGNTIYF
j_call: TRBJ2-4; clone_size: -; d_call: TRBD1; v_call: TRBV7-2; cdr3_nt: TGTGCCAGCACCCCCGGTCTCTTTGCAGGGGGTATCGAAAACATTCAGTACTTC; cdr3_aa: CASTPGLFAGGIENIQYF
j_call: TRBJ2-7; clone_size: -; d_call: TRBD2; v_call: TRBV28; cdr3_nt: TGTGCCAGCAGACGACTAGCGGGGGACGAATCCTACGAGCAGTACTTC; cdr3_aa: CASRRLAGDESYEQYF
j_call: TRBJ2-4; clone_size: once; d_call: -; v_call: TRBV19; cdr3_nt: TGTGCCAGTAGTATTGATCGGCGGGATATAGACATTCAGTACTTC; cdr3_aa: CASSIDRRDIDIQYF
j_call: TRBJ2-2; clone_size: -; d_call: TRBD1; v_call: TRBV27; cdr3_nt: TGTGCCAGCACCATAGACAGGGGAGGCACCGGGGAGCTGTTTTTT; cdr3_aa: CASTIDRGGTGELFF
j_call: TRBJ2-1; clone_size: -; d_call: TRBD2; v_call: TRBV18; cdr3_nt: TGTGCCAGCTCACCAGCAGGGATGCTAGCGGGATTCAATGAGCAGTTCTTC; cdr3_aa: CASSPAGMLAGFNEQFF
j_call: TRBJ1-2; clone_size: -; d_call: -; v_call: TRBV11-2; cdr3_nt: TGTGCCAGCAGCCCAGACAGAAACTATGGCTACACCTTC; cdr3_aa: CASSPDRNYGYTF
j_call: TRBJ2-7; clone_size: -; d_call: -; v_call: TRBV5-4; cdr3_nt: TGTGCCAGCAGCTTGGGGTGGGCCCCCTACGAGCAGTACTTC; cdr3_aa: CASSLGWAPYEQYF
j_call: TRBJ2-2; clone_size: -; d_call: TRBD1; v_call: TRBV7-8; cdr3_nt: TGTGCCAGCAGCCGCGGGACAGGGGGCGATATGGACACCGGGGAGCTGTTTTTT; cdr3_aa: CASSRGTGGDMDTGELFF
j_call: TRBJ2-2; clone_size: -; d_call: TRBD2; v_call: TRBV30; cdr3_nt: TGTGCCTGGAGTACCAAACGGGGGGGTTCCGGGGAGCTGTTTTTT; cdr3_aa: CAWSTKRGGSGELFF
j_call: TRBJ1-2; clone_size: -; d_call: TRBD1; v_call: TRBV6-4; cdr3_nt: TGTGCCAGCAGTGAAGCGGACAGGTTCTATGGCTACACCTTC; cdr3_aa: CASSEADRFYGYTF
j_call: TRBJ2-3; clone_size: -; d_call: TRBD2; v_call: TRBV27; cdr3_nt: TGTGCCAGCAGTTGGGGACTAGTGGCAGATACGCAGTATTTT; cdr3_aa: CASSWGLVADTQYF
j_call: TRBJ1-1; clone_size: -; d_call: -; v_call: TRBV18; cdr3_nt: TGTGCCAGCTCCCAACCACGTAGATTGAACACTGAAGCTTTCTTT; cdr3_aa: CASSQPRRLNTEAFF
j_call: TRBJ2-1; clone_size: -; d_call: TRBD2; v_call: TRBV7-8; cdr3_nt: TGTGCCAGCAGCCTGACTAGCGGGGGCAGCAATGAGCAGTTCTTC; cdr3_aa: CASSLTSGGSNEQFF
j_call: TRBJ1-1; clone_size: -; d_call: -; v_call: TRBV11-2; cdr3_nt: TGTGCCAGCAGCCGACGCCAGGGGCTAGAGGCTTTCTTT; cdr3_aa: CASSRRQGLEAFF
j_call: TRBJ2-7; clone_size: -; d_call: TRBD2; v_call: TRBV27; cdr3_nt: TGTGCCAGCAGTTTGACTAGCGAAGGCTACGAGCAGTACTTC; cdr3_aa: CASSLTSEGYEQYF
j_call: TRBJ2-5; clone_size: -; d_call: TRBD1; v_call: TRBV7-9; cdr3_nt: TGTGCCAGCAGCCAAACCTGGGACAGGGGGCAGACCCAGTACTTC; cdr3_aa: CASSQTWDRGQTQYF
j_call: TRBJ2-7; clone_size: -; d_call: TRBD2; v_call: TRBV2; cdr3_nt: TGTGCCAGCAGTGACACTAGCGGGAGGTACCACGAGCAGTACTTC; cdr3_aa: CASSDTSGRYHEQYF
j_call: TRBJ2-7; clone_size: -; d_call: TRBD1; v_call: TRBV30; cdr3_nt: TGTGCCTGGGCACAGGGGGCTTGGGAGCAGTACTTC; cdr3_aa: CAWAQGAWEQYF